The next 13 T cell receptor beta chains were all read from a single sample in a study of T cell responses to AZD1222 COVID-19 vaccine. Measured with immunoSEQ multiplex PCR; TCRdb has only the in-frame clones, and not every one. Of approximately 120,000 clones listed, roughly nine tenths were seen once; the top ten hold approximately 9.8%. The specimen was peripheral blood, collected 28 days after the second AZD1222 dose. Receptors were obtained from an adult who received the AZD1222 COVID-19 vaccine.

This clone was counted only a few times. The CDR3 loop is CASSTGTGNYGYTF. As DNA, the CDR3 is TGCGCCAGCAGCACCGGGACAGGGAACTATGGCTACACCTTC. The chain uses TRBV5-1 and TRBJ1-2, with TRBD1 matching 9 bases. CDR1 and CDR2 from the germline V gene are SGHRS and YFSETQ. Trimming cost V 4 bases and J 2 bases; bases outside gene matches: 3. This CDR3 has 14 amino acids.

The rearrangement links TRBV30 to TRBJ2-1; D not certain. Germline CDR1 is GTSNPN and CDR2 is SVGIG (reference sequence). The ends were cut back, 5 bases at V and 0 bases at J, with 8 bases in the middle. The CDR3 is 13 amino acids. Here the CDR3 reads CAWSLSSYNEQFF. The CDR3 nucleotides read TGTGCCTGGTCCCTGAGCTCCTACAATGAGCAGTTCTTC.

CDR3 residues: CAINAGDLNSGANVLTF. In DNA, the CDR3 is TGTGCCATCAATGCGGGGGACCTGAACTCTGGGGCCAACGTCCTGACTTTC. The chain couples TRBV10-3 to TRBJ2-6; TRBD2 matches at 7 bases. V dropped 7 bases and J dropped 0; count of bases not matched to a gene: 9. Germline V lookup: CDR1 ENHRY, CDR2 SYGVKD. There are 17 residues in the CDR3.

The chain combines TRBV12-5 with TRBJ1-6; D remains ambiguous. The CDR3 contains 16 residues. From germline, CDR1 is LGHNT and CDR2 FRNRAP. The ends were cut back, 2 bases at V and 6 bases at J, with 14 bases in the middle. The CDR3 loop reads CASGLSRIGGNSPLHF. The CDR3 coding sequence is TGTGCTAGTGGTTTGTCTCGTATAGGCGGTAATTCACCCCTCCACTTT.

The chain links TRBV5-1 to TRBJ1-1; 8 nucleotides align to TRBD1. The length of the CDR3 is 14 residues. The germline CDR1 and CDR2 sequences are SGHRS and YFSETQ. V dropped 4 bases and J dropped 5; count of bases not matched to a gene: 7. The DNA of the CDR3 is TGCGCCAGCAGCACGGACAGGGTGGGAACTGAAGCTTTCTTT. It specifies CASSTDRVGTEAFF.

This chain connects TRBV2 to TRBJ1-1; 8 bases line up with TRBD1. Per the germline V gene, CDR1 is SNHLY and CDR2 is FYNNEI. This CDR3 is built from 13 residues. V was clipped by 4 bases and J by 7 bases; unmatched bases: 5. The CDR3 loop is CASSGPGGGEAFF. The CDR3 DNA follows: TGTGCCAGCAGTGGCCCAGGGGGCGGTGAAGCTTTCTTT.

The chain employs TRBV25-1 and TRBJ1-2; D uncertain. CDR1 is MGHDK, CDR2 SYGVNS, per germline. This CDR3 has 13 amino acids. The V and J ends lost 0 bases and 8 bases respectively, with 10 bases between them. The CDR3 loop reads CASSEYSPGGYTF. The CDR3, as DNA: TGTGCCAGCAGTGAATATTCCCCTGGCGGCTACACCTTC.

The V and J genes are TRBV9 and TRBJ1-2; tentative D call: TRBD1 (5 bases). Trimming took off 0 bases at V and 8 bases at J, with 8 bases between the two ends. The V gene's germline CDR1 is SGDLS and CDR2 YYNGEE. The CDR3 covers 12 residues. The CDR3 coding sequence is TGTGCCAGCAGCGTAGCCGGGGGAGGCTACACCTTC. Amino acids: CASSVAGGGYTF. Variable domain in full (rest from reference TRBV9 and TRBJ1-2): DSGVTQTPKHLITATGQRVTLRCSPRSGDLSVYWYQQSLDQGLQFLIQYYNGEERAKGNILERFSAQQFPDLHSELNLSSLELGDSALYFCASSVAGGGYTFGSGTRLTVV.

The chain recombines TRBV30 with TRBJ2-3; TRBD2 might be the D (6 bases). Germline-derived CDR1 and CDR2 are GTSNPN and SVGIG (reference sequence). With 2 bases removed from V and 2 bases from J, the gap between germline ends came to 14 bases. The CDR3 has 15 amino acids. The CDR3 loop reads CAWSRGGGPTDTQYF. The CDR3 coding sequence is TGTGCCTGGAGTAGGGGAGGCGGACCCACAGATACGCAGTATTTT.

This chain links TRBV4-3 with TRBJ2-2; D ambiguous. The V gene's germline CDR1 is LGHNA and CDR2 YSLEER. The CDR3 is 14 amino acids. V was trimmed by 3 bases and J by 7 bases, leaving 12 bases between them. DNA of the CDR3: TGCGCCAGCAGCCAGCACCTGACCAGCGGGGAGCTGTTTTTT. As protein: CASSQHLTSGELFF.

This chain links TRBV5-6 with TRBJ2-2; D possibly corresponds to TRBD2 (6 bases). Trimming removed 2 bases from V and 7 bases from J, with 18 bases in between. Germline-derived CDR1 and CDR2 are SGHDT and YYEEEE. There are 16 residues in the CDR3. The CDR3 coding sequence is TGTGCCAGCAGCTTCATATATGGTCGGGGGTGCGGGGAGCTGTTTTTT. Translated, it gives CASSFIYGRGCGELFF.

The chain couples TRBV7-2 to TRBJ2-1, with TRBD1 matching 7 bases. The CDR3 length is 13 residues. V was pared by 5 bases and J by 6 bases, with 4 bases of the junction left unmatched. Germline CDR1 and CDR2: SGHTA and FQGNSA. For the CDR3, the DNA is TGTGCCAGCAGCCCCGGGACAGTCAATGAGCAGTTCTTC. This translates into CASSPGTVNEQFF. Together with reference TRBV7-2 and TRBJ2-1, the CDR3 gives the full variable domain: GAGVSQSPSNKVTEKGKDVELRCDPISGHTALYWYRQSLGQGLEFLIYFQGNSAPDKSGLPSDRFSAERTGGSVSTLTIQRTQQEDSAVYLCASSPGTVNEQFFGPGTRLTVL.

This clone has just a few counts. The rearrangement uses TRBV15 and TRBJ2-7, with unresolved D. Trimming removed 0 bases at V and 6 bases at J, with 6 bases between. The CDR3 has 12 amino acids. The germline CDR1 and CDR2 sequences are LNHNV and YYDKDF (reference sequence). The CDR3: CATSRDAGEQYF. In DNA form, the CDR3 reads TGTGCCACCAGCAGAGACGCCGGCGAGCAGTACTTC. The full variable domain, in which reference TRBV15 and TRBJ2-7 provide the parts outside the CDR3, is DAMVIQNPRYQVTQFGKPVTLSCSQTLNHNVMYWYQQKSSQAPKLLFHYYDKDFNNEADTPDNFQSRRPNTSFCFLDIRSPGLGDTAMYLCATSRDAGEQYFGPGTRLTVT.